This entry lists 24 T cell receptor beta chains sequenced from one sample in a study of T cell responses to AZD1222 COVID-19 vaccine. This table comes from immunoSEQ multiplex PCR, and its TCRdb copy is limited to in-frame clones, with some not included. There are tens of thousands of clones in the sample; around 90% occur only once, and more than 7.5% lies in the top ten. Sequenced material: peripheral blood, taken on day 0 of AZD1222 vaccination. The receptors derive from an adult in good health.

V and J are TRBV5-4 and TRBJ1-5; no firm D call. V lost 4 bases to trimming and J lost 2 bases, with 13 bases between them. The CDR3 has 15 residues. Germline assignment: CDR1 SGHNT and CDR2 YYREEE (reference sequence). CDR3 residues: CASSVGGQGNQPQHF. As DNA, the CDR3 is TGTGCCAGCAGCGTGGGAGGGCAGGGCAATCAGCCCCAGCATTTT.

The J gene is TRBJ1-2, the V gene TRBV7-8; tentative D call: TRBD1 (6 bases). Germline V lookup: CDR1 SGHVS, CDR2 FQNEAQ. V was trimmed by 2 bases and J by 2 bases, leaving 12 bases between them. CDR3 size: 15 residues. The chain's CDR3 is CASSLRAGANYGYTF. The CDR3 bases are TGTGCCAGCAGCTTAAGGGCAGGGGCGAACTATGGCTACACCTTC. The full variable domain, completed using reference TRBV7-8 and TRBJ1-2, is GAGVSQSPRYKVAKRGQDVALRCDPISGHVSLFWYQQALGQGPEFLTYFQNEAQLDKSGLPSDRFFAERPEGSVSTLKIQRTQQEDSAVYLCASSLRAGANYGYTFGSGTRLTVV.

The rearrangement links TRBV7-2 to TRBJ1-1; D is uncertain. There are 15 residues in the CDR3. Per the germline V gene, CDR1 is SGHTA and CDR2 is FQGNSA. V lost 4 bases and J 0 bases, leaving 12 bases between the germline ends. CDR3 residues: CASSSNTGVNTEAFF. CDR3 coding DNA: TGTGCCAGCAGCTCGAACACTGGAGTGAACACTGAAGCTTTCTTT.

The rearrangement links TRBV7-3 to TRBJ2-7; 7 bases are a match to TRBD1. The CDR3 length is 15 residues. With 1 base clipped from V and 3 bases from J, the junction kept 6 bases outside the gene matches. The V gene's germline CDR1 is SGHTA and CDR2 FQGTGA. The CDR3 reads CASSLSEGAHYEQYF. CDR3 sequence (DNA): TGTGCCAGCAGCTTAAGTGAGGGGGCCCACTACGAGCAGTACTTC.

This clone came up once. The chain combines TRBV1 with TRBJ2-1; the DNA was not used to check the table's D call, TRBD2. TRBV1 is classified as a pseudogene. This CDR3 has 15 residues. The CDR3 nucleotides are TGCACCAGCAGCCAAGGTGGGACTAACTACAATGAGCAGTTCTTC. It codes for CTSSQGGTNYNEQFF.

The rearrangement uses TRBV3-1 (or the pseudogene TRBV3-2) and TRBJ2-2; D may be TRBD2 (6 bases). The CDR3 extends over 14 amino acids. V was clipped by 2 bases and J by 6 bases, with 10 bases between them. Germline loops: CDR1 LGHDT, CDR2 YNNKEL (reference sequence). The CDR3: CASSQREAAGELFF. CDR3 nucleotides: TGTGCCAGCAGCCAAAGGGAGGCCGCCGGGGAGCTGTTTTTT.

The J gene is TRBJ1-2, the V gene TRBV18, with D possibly being TRBD1 (6 bases). Per the germline V gene, CDR1 is KGHSH and CDR2 is LQKENI. The CDR3 runs to 16 residues. Trimming took off 6 bases at V and 5 bases at J, with 22 bases between the two ends. The CDR3 nucleotides are TGTGCCAGCTCCCAAAGGACAGAGAATGTAATATATGGCTACACCTTC. Protein sequence: CASSQRTENVIYGYTF.

V and J are TRBV9 and TRBJ1-1, with 7 bases that match TRBD1. This CDR3 region has 14 residues. V lost 7 bases, J lost 4 bases, and 10 bases stayed unmatched. CDR1 is SGDLS and CDR2 is YYNGEE in the germline V gene. Here the CDR3 DNA reads TGTGCCAGCCGCCCAGGGGGGAGAGGCACTGAAGCTTTCTTT. This codes for CASRPGGRGTEAFF.

The chain couples TRBV14 to TRBJ1-4; 8 positions agree with TRBD1. The CDR3 loop spans 15 amino acids. J was trimmed by 7 bases and V by 1 base; bases with no gene match: 5. The germline gives CDR1 SGHDN, CDR2 FVKESK. CDR3 region: CASSQARGRGEKLFF. DNA of the CDR3: TGTGCCAGCAGCCAAGCCAGGGGGCGCGGTGAAAAACTGTTTTTT. The full variable domain, its missing parts supplied by reference TRBV14 and TRBJ1-4, is EAGVTQFPSHSVIEKGQTVTLRCDPISGHDNLYWYRRVMGKEIKFLLHFVKESKQDESGMPNNRFLAERTGGTYSTLKVQPAELEDSGVYFCASSQARGRGEKLFFGSGTQLSVL.

The chain has TRBV7-8 and TRBJ1-1; D is uncertain. The V and J ends lost 10 bases and 4 bases respectively, with 22 bases between them. This CDR3 has 15 residues. CDR1 is SGHVS, CDR2 FQNEAQ, per germline. The CDR3 reads CATVKGPTRGTEAFF. The CDR3 DNA reads TGTGCCACCGTTAAGGGCCCCACCCGTGGCACTGAAGCTTTCTTT.

This chain connects TRBV5-8 to TRBJ1-4; 7 nucleotides match TRBD1. CDR3 length: 14 amino acids. The ends lost 1 base at V and 7 bases at J; junction bases unmatched: 4. The germline V gene encodes CDR1 SGHTS and CDR2 YDEGEE. The CDR3 protein is CASSLQGGGEKLFF. CDR3 sequence (DNA): TGTGCCAGCAGCTTGCAAGGGGGCGGTGAAAAACTGTTTTTT. The variable domain in full, with the rest retrieved from reference TRBV5-8 and TRBJ1-4, is EAGVTQSPTHLIKTRGQQATLRCSPISGHTSVYWYQQALGLGLQFLLWYDEGEERNRGNFPPRFSGRQFPNYSSELNVNALELEDSALYLCASSLQGGGEKLFFGSGTQLSVL.

The chain combines TRBV4-3 with TRBJ2-2; D tentatively fits TRBD1 or TRBD2 (6 bases each). The V and J ends lost 0 bases and 1 base respectively, with 12 bases between them. There are 17 residues in the CDR3. The germline V gene has CDR1 LGHNA and CDR2 YSLEER. The CDR3 coding sequence is TGCGCCAGCAGCCAAGAGGAGGGGACACAGAACACCGGGGAGCTGTTTTTT. As protein: CASSQEEGTQNTGELFF.

The rearrangement joins TRBV14 to TRBJ2-5; D may be TRBD1 or TRBD2 (5 bases each). The length of the CDR3 is 16 residues. Germline lookup yields CDR1 SGHDN and CDR2 FVKESK. Trimming stripped 3 bases from V and 5 bases from J, with 19 bases between. For the CDR3, the DNA is TGTGCCAGCAGCCACCCCCGGGACGTAACTGGGGAGACCCAGTACTTC. It translates to CASSHPRDVTGETQYF. Full variable domain (missing parts from reference TRBV14 and TRBJ2-5): EAGVTQFPSHSVIEKGQTVTLRCDPISGHDNLYWYRRVMGKEIKFLLHFVKESKQDESGMPNNRFLAERTGGTYSTLKVQPAELEDSGVYFCASSHPRDVTGETQYFGPGTRLLVL.

In this sample, this clone turned up a few times. The rearrangement joins TRBV19 to TRBJ1-4, with D unresolved. Germline-derived CDR1 and CDR2 are LNHDA and SQIVND (reference sequence). The CDR3 contains 15 residues. The ends were cut back, 1 base at V and 4 bases at J, with 10 bases in the middle. CDR3 sequence (DNA): TGTGCCAGTAGTATAGGGCTTAGAGATAATGAAAAACTGTTTTTT. Its protein product is CASSIGLRDNEKLFF.

The chain joins TRBV2 to TRBJ1-5, with D unresolved. This CDR3 comprises 14 residues. Germline V CDR1 and CDR2: SNHLY, FYNNEI. Between the trimmed V and J ends, which lost 6 bases and 3 bases, there was a span of 12 bases. CDR3 protein: CASRESAPNQPQHF. The CDR3 DNA follows: TGTGCCAGCAGAGAGTCGGCGCCCAATCAGCCCCAGCATTTT.

This chain joins TRBV18 and TRBJ2-3; D is undetermined. Trimming left V 5 bases short and J 0 bases short, with 12 bases between. Germline loops: CDR1 KGHSH, CDR2 LQKENI. There are 15 residues in the CDR3. CDR3 DNA sequence: TGTGCCAGCTCATCTCGAGCCTCTAGCACAGATACGCAGTATTTT. Its protein product is CASSSRASSTDTQYF.

This rearrangement joins TRBV3-1 (or the pseudogene TRBV3-2) to TRBJ2-2, with D possibly matching TRBD2 (6 bases). Looked up from germline, CDR1 is LGHDT and CDR2 is YNNKEL (reference sequence). Trimming stripped 4 bases from V and 2 bases from J, with 14 bases between. The CDR3 loop spans 16 amino acids. CDR3 sequence reads: CASSPSSGENTGELFF. CDR3 in DNA: TGTGCCAGCAGCCCGTCGTCGGGGGAAAACACCGGGGAGCTGTTTTTT.

V usage is TRBV7-3 and J usage is TRBJ1-1; D is undetermined. There are 15 residues in the CDR3. The germline CDR1 and CDR2 sequences are SGHTA and FQGTGA. The germline V and J ends were trimmed by 5 bases and 5 bases, with 18 bases remaining between them. As DNA, the CDR3 is TGTGCCAGCAGCCCGGACTCCTCCCCACGGACTGAAGCTTTCTTT. This sequence encodes CASSPDSSPRTEAFF.

The genes are TRBV19 and TRBJ1-2; D unclear. Deletions cut 1 base from V and 4 bases from J, with 7 bases between. CDR1 and CDR2 (germline): LNHDA, SQIVND (reference sequence). The CDR3 contains 13 residues. CDR3 coding DNA: TGTGCCAGTAGTATAGCTGGTCCCTATGGCTACACCTTC. Residues: CASSIAGPYGYTF. The entire variable domain, with the rest obtained from reference TRBV19 and TRBJ1-2, is as follows: DGGITQSPKYLFRKEGQNVTLSCEQNLNHDAMYWYRQDPGQGLRLIYYSQIVNDFQKGDIAEGYSVSREKKESFPLTVTSAQKNPTAFYLCASSIAGPYGYTFGSGTRLTVV.

The gene calls are TRBV3-1 (or the pseudogene TRBV3-2) and TRBJ2-3, with D unresolved. The germline V gene encodes CDR1 LGHDT and CDR2 YNNKEL (reference sequence). The germline V and J ends were trimmed by 11 bases and 0 bases, with 9 bases remaining between them. The CDR3 is 12 residues long. The CDR3 loop reads CAVGISTDTQYF. DNA of the CDR3: TGTGCCGTGGGGATTAGCACAGATACGCAGTATTTT.

The chain combines TRBV18 with TRBJ2-7, with 9 positions matching TRBD1. The germline CDR1 and CDR2 sequences are KGHSH and LQKENI. J lost 3 bases, V lost 5 bases, and 5 bases had no gene match. The CDR3 is made up of 14 amino acids. This CDR3 is CASSSGQGLYEQYF. CDR3 nucleotide sequence: TGTGCCAGCTCATCGGGACAGGGACTCTACGAGCAGTACTTC.

Written as DNA, the CDR3 is TGTGCCAGCTCACCACTGGGCAGCGGACACGAGCAGTACTTC. This encodes CASSPLGSGHEQYF. The V and J genes are TRBV18 and TRBJ2-7, with D possibly being TRBD2 (5 bases). CDR1 is KGHSH and CDR2 is LQKENI in the germline V gene. The CDR3 length is 14 residues. Trimming shortened V by 1 base and J by 5 bases, and 12 bases separated the two germline ends. The full variable domain, its missing parts supplied by reference TRBV18 and TRBJ2-7, is NAGVMQNPRHLVRRRGQEARLRCSPMKGHSHVYWYRQLPEEGLKFMVYLQKENIIDESGMPKERFSAEFPKEGPSILRIQQVVRGDSAAYFCASSPLGSGHEQYFGPGTRLTVT.

This clone has just one count. The chain recombines TRBV18 with TRBJ2-1; D is unclear. Trimming shortened V by 3 bases and J by 0 bases, and 12 bases separated the two germline ends. Germline lookup yields CDR1 KGHSH and CDR2 LQKENI. The CDR3 spans 16 residues. CDR3 coding DNA: TGTGCCAGCTCACCTACCCCAGGCAACTCCTACAATGAGCAGTTCTTC. Amino acids: CASSPTPGNSYNEQFF. Variable domain in full (rest from reference TRBV18 and TRBJ2-1): NAGVMQNPRHLVRRRGQEARLRCSPMKGHSHVYWYRQLPEEGLKFMVYLQKENIIDESGMPKERFSAEFPKEGPSILRIQQVVRGDSAAYFCASSPTPGNSYNEQFFGPGTRLTVL.

The chain has TRBV18 and TRBJ1-5; D possibly corresponds to TRBD1 (5 bases). The germline V gene encodes CDR1 KGHSH and CDR2 LQKENI. The CDR3 covers 15 residues. V was shortened by 5 bases and J by 3 bases, with 14 bases between the two germline ends. Written as DNA, the CDR3 is TGTGCCAGCTCAGGGGGGAGGACCGACAATCAGCCCCAGCATTTT. Translated, it gives CASSGGRTDNQPQHF.